The 26 T cell receptor beta chains below come from one sample, sequenced in a study of T-cell memory formation after mild COVID-19. In TCRdb, the 5' RACE reads were re-called with MiXCR into one record per CDR3 protein. The data hold some 320,000 distinct CDR3 sequences, with less than 20% observed a single time. What was sequenced was PBMCs or a T cell subset sorted from them (not recorded which). Receptors originate from a man younger than 35 who had mild COVID-19 (a few samples of this study predate the infection). Cell type and time point are not known.

This chain connects TRBV10-1 to TRBJ2-1, with 9 bases matching TRBD1. The germline CDR1 and CDR2 sequences are WNHNN and SYGVQD (reference sequence). This CDR3 is 15 amino acids long. The V segment lost 0 bases and the J segment 9 bases; nucleotides outside the gene matches: 6. The CDR3: CASSESGQGAAEQFF. In nucleotides, the CDR3 is TGCGCCAGCAGTGAGTCGGGACAGGGAGCCGCTGAGCAGTTCTTC.

A few counts support this clonotype. The chain couples TRBV6-2 or TRBV6-3 to TRBJ2-7; D is perhaps TRBD1 (5 bases). Germline V gives CDR1 MNHEY, CDR2 SVGEGT. Trimming cost V 5 bases and J 4 bases, with 24 bases left between them. This CDR3 has 17 amino acids. The CDR3 DNA sequence: TGTGCCAGCAGTCACATCTCCGGTCCAGGGCGTTTTTACGAGCAGTACGTC. Translating gives CASSHISGPGRFYEQYV.

This clonotype has a handful of counts. DNA of the CDR3: TGTGCCAGCAGCGTAGCGAGTGCTGAGCAGTTCTTC. Its protein product is CASSVASAEQFF. V and J are TRBV9 and TRBJ2-1, with D unresolved. The ends were cut back, 0 bases at V and 9 bases at J, with 7 bases in the middle. In germline, CDR1 is SGDLS, CDR2 YYNGEE. This CDR3 spans 12 amino acids.

The J gene is TRBJ2-7, the V gene TRBV18; the D gene could be TRBD1 or TRBD2 (5 bases each). This CDR3 contains 16 residues. The V end lost 8 bases, the J end lost 1 base, and 21 bases lay between the germline ends. The V gene's germline CDR1 is KGHSH and CDR2 LQKENI. The CDR3 here is CASQPRQTGRSYEQYF. CDR3 DNA sequence: TGTGCCAGCCAACCCCGTCAAACGGGACGGTCCTACGAGCAGTACTTC.

The chain carries TRBV6-2 or TRBV6-3 and TRBJ1-2; perhaps TRBD1 as D (5 bases). This CDR3 is 13 amino acids long. Trimming pared 5 bases from V and 5 bases from J, leaving 12 bases between. Germline V gene lookup returns CDR1 MNHEY and CDR2 SVGEGT. The DNA for the CDR3 is TGTGCCAGCAGTACCCCAGGGAATTATGGCTACACCTTC. Translated, it gives CASSTPGNYGYTF.

This chain connects TRBV7-8 to TRBJ2-7; no firm D call. Germline CDR1 is SGHVS and CDR2 is FQNEAQ. Trimming removed 4 bases at V and 4 bases at J, with 14 bases between. This CDR3 has 14 residues. The CDR3 sequence is CASSSRVDNYEQYV. In DNA form, the CDR3 reads TGTGCCAGCAGCTCCCGGGTCGACAATTACGAGCAGTACGTC.

There are a few counts of this clonotype. One end of the junction fails to match germline, which may point to a read error. The CDR3 loop is CASSSSGTSGTQYF. CDR3 bases: TGTGCTAGCAGCTCCTCCGGGACTAGCGGGACCCAGTACTTC. This rearrangement joins TRBV7-7 to TRBJ2-5, with TRBD2 identical over 11 bases. The CDR3 extends over 14 amino acids. Germline V gene sequence: CDR1 SSHAT, CDR2 FNYEAQ (reference sequence).

This clonotype was detected only a few times. This rearrangement joins TRBV4-2 to TRBJ1-2; possible D gene TRBD1, 6 bases. The CDR3 is made up of 16 amino acids. Trimming took 0 bases from V and 4 from J, leaving 15 bases between them. CDR1 and CDR2 (germline): LGHNA, YNFKEQ. CDR3 amino acids: CASSQDQGRGVYGYTF. CDR3 sequence (DNA): TGTGCCAGCAGCCAAGATCAGGGGCGAGGGGTCTATGGCTACACCTTC.

CDR3: CASSSPGSYSGNTIYF. DNA of the CDR3: TGTGCCAGCAGTTCACCAGGGTCGTATTCTGGAAACACCATATATTTT. The genes are TRBV12-3 or TRBV12-4 and TRBJ1-3, with a weak D call TRBD1 (5 bases). CDR3 size: 16 residues. Trimming removed 4 bases from V and 1 base from J, with 14 bases in between.

This clonotype was detected a few times. The chain links TRBV6-6 to TRBJ1-1; no reliable D call. Trimming took off 6 bases at V and 9 bases at J, with 14 bases between the two ends. The CDR3 contains 12 residues. The germline CDR1 and CDR2 sequences are MNHNY and SVGAGI (reference sequence). This chain's CDR3 is CASRPFLDQAFF. The CDR3 DNA sequence: TGTGCCAGCAGACCTTTTCTAGATCAAGCTTTCTTT.

This chain joins TRBV5-1 and TRBJ1-1, with 7 bases lining up with TRBD1. CDR1 is SGHRS, CDR2 YFSETQ, per germline. With 0 bases clipped from V and 6 bases from J, the junction kept 11 bases outside the gene matches. The CDR3 contains 16 residues. The CDR3 sequence: CASSLALSGGTAEAFF. As DNA, the CDR3 is TGCGCCAGCAGCTTGGCCTTGTCAGGGGGAACGGCTGAAGCTTTCTTT.

This clonotype was seen at least ten times. J is TRBJ2-3 and V is TRBV6-1, with TRBD2 matching 8 bases. CDR1 and CDR2 (germline): MNHNS, SASEGT. CDR3 size: 15 residues. V lost 1 base, J lost 2 bases, and 2 bases stayed unmatched. Here the CDR3 reads CASSEGTSHTDTQYF. As DNA, the CDR3 is TGTGCCAGCAGTGAAGGGACTAGCCACACAGATACGCAGTATTTT.

The chain links TRBV19 to TRBJ1-5, with D perhaps matching TRBD1 (6 bases). CDR3 length: 13 residues. Trimming cost V 7 bases and J 4 bases, with 11 bases left between them. Per germline, CDR1 LNHDA and CDR2 SQIVND (reference sequence). In DNA form, the CDR3 reads TGTGCCAGTACGGACAGAAGGAATCAGCCCCAGCATTTT. Residues: CASTDRRNQPQHF. Looking up the rest from reference TRBV19 and TRBJ1-5 gives the full variable domain: DGGITQSPKYLFRKEGQNVTLSCEQNLNHDAMYWYRQDPGQGLRLIYYSQIVNDFQKGDIAEGYSVSREKKESFPLTVTSAQKNPTAFYLCASTDRRNQPQHFGDGTRLSIL.

The chain has TRBV11-2 and TRBJ2-7, with TRBD2 as a possible D gene (6 bases). Per germline, CDR1 SGHAT and CDR2 FQNNGV. V was pared by 4 bases and J by 4 bases, with 17 bases between. This CDR3 is built from 15 residues. CDR3 coding DNA: TGTGCCAGCAGCTCCCCCGGGGGTGGGGGATACGAGCAGTACGTC. This encodes CASSSPGGGGYEQYV.

This clonotype was counted a few times. The rearrangement uses TRBV11-1 and TRBJ2-7; TRBD2 aligns across 14 bases. CDR1 is SGHAT and CDR2 is FQDESV in the germline V gene (reference sequence). The length of the CDR3 is 15 residues. The V gene end was trimmed by 6 bases and the J gene end by 3 bases; junction bases not matched to a gene: 4. The CDR3 here is CASSWTSGGFYEQYV. Here the CDR3 DNA reads TGTGCCAGCAGTTGGACTAGCGGGGGGTTCTACGAGCAGTACGTC.

This chain joins TRBV6-7 and TRBJ2-3; a weak D match, TRBD2 (6 bases). TRBV6-7 is classed as an ORF, of uncertain function. The CDR3 covers 15 residues. The CDR3, as DNA: TGTCGCCGACGGCTAGCGCTCACCTGGGCCAATTCGCAGTATTTT. It translates to CRRRLALTWANSQYF.

This clonotype was detected a few times. The chain carries TRBV5-4 and TRBJ1-2; a weak D match, TRBD1 (6 bases). This CDR3 spans 11 amino acids. From germline, CDR1 is SGHNT and CDR2 YYREEE (reference sequence). V was cut by 3 bases and J by 8 bases, with 8 bases left in between. CDR3 in DNA: TGTGCCAGCAGCTACGGACAGGGCTACACCTTC. It specifies CASSYGQGYTF. Full variable domain (missing parts from reference TRBV5-4 and TRBJ1-2): ETGVTQSPTHLIKTRGQQVTLRCSSQSGHNTVSWYQQALGQGPQFIFQYYREEENGRGNFPPRFSGLQFPNYSSELNVNALELDDSALYLCASSYGQGYTFGSGTRLTVV.

The chain is built from TRBV18 and TRBJ2-3; 8 bases line up with TRBD1. The germline CDR1 and CDR2 sequences are KGHSH and LQKENI. V shed 1 base and J 1 base; nucleotides not matched to a gene: 4. The CDR3 length is 16 residues. The CDR3 sequence is CASSPLGQGGTDTQYF. In DNA form, the CDR3 reads TGTGCCAGCTCACCACTAGGACAGGGTGGCACAGATACGCAGTATTTT.

There are a few counts of this clonotype. J is TRBJ2-3 and V is TRBV20-1; 8 positions agree with TRBD1. The germline V gene encodes CDR1 DFQATT and CDR2 SNEGSKA (reference sequence). With V trimmed by 7 bases and J by 6 bases, 3 bases remained unmatched. The CDR3 extends over 11 amino acids. The CDR3 DNA reads TGCAGTGGCACAGGGGGGGATACGCAGTATTTT. Translating gives CSGTGGDTQYF.

The chain couples TRBV5-1 to TRBJ2-2; D uncertain. Germline CDR1 reads SGHRS; CDR2 reads YFSETQ. The CDR3 runs to 15 residues. Trimming took 0 bases from V and 0 from J, leaving 6 bases between them. The CDR3 nucleotides read TGCGCCAGCAGCTTGGAACAGTCGAACACCGGGGAGCTGTTTTTT. Translating gives CASSLEQSNTGELFF.

The table lists this clonotype with a few counts. The chain is built from TRBV5-1 and TRBJ2-1; TRBD2 matches at 15 bases. This CDR3 comprises 15 residues. Germline CDR1 and CDR2: SGHRS and YFSETQ. With 3 bases clipped from V and 8 bases from J, the junction kept 3 bases outside the gene matches. This CDR3 is CASSWTSGGADEQFF. In DNA form, the CDR3 reads TGCGCCAGCAGCTGGACTAGCGGGGGGGCAGATGAGCAGTTCTTC.

Only a few counts were recorded for this clonotype. The chain has TRBV20-1 and TRBJ1-5, with 7 bases identical to TRBD1. Germline V gene lookup returns CDR1 DFQATT and CDR2 SNEGSKA (reference sequence). The length of the CDR3 is 14 residues. Trimming cost V 6 bases and J 2 bases; bases outside gene matches: 7. The chain's CDR3 is CSAIGTGGNQPQHF. CDR3 DNA: TGCAGTGCGATCGGCACAGGGGGCAATCAGCCCCAGCATTTT.

The chain uses TRBV5-1 and TRBJ1-5; D gene uncertain. Deletions cut 0 bases from V and 4 bases from J, with 14 bases between. The CDR3 spans 16 residues. Germline CDR1 is SGHRS and CDR2 is YFSETQ. CDR3 residues: CASSLEVASGNQPQHF. In DNA, the CDR3 is TGCGCCAGCAGCTTGGAGGTGGCGTCCGGGAATCAGCCCCAGCATTTT.

This clonotype has a handful of counts. CDR3 in amino acids: CASSPAVSGGPRSQYF. The CDR3 DNA sequence: TGCGCCAGCAGCCCCGCCGTTAGCGGGGGACCCAGGTCCCAGTACTTC. This chain joins TRBV5-1 and TRBJ2-5; TRBD2 matches 9 bases. V lost 4 bases to trimming and J lost 9 bases; unmatched junction nucleotides: 16. The CDR3 loop spans 16 amino acids. Germline V gene data show CDR1 as SGHRS and CDR2 as YFSETQ.

This clonotype was detected a few times. V gene TRBV7-2 combines with J gene TRBJ2-5; maybe TRBD2 (7 bases). The V gene's germline CDR1 is SGHTA and CDR2 FQGNSA. The V and J ends lost 3 bases and 5 bases respectively, with 13 bases between them. The length of the CDR3 is 14 residues. CDR3 coding DNA: TGTGCCAGCAGCTTTTTGGGGGGGCAGGAGACCCAGTACTTC. This gives the protein CASSFLGGQETQYF.

In its sample, this clonotype was seen a few times. The V and J genes are TRBV12-3 or TRBV12-4 and TRBJ1-1; maybe TRBD1 (5 bases). The V gene lost 3 bases and the J gene lost 1 base, with 18 bases spanning the gap. The CDR3 has 17 residues. The CDR3 spells CASSFRLNRQKNTEAFF. For the CDR3, the DNA is TGTGCCAGCAGTTTCCGATTAAATCGACAGAAGAACACTGAAGCTTTCTTT.